This T cell receptor beta chain was identified during a study of shared clonotypes between healthy human individuals. Without sorting, samples used some 90 million PBMCs for genomic DNA. Unsorted PBMC samples were amplified in replicate PCRs containing roughly 300 ng DNA, 30,000 to 35,000 T cell genomes. Authors' analysis steps: Filtering differed, since immunoSEQ gave only junction sequences and no quality scores. Repertoires were generated with immunoSEQ multiplex PCR, while TCRdb's copy carries only in-frame clones and drops some. V, J and clone size are taken as reported in that table, and D and trimming were inferred from the DNA itself. The sample holds hundreds of thousands of clones, more than 70% seen once. Overall study findings and caveats: The sampled material consisted only of blood, and tissue repertoires are likely to differ.

For this clone: The antigen remains undetermined.

The V and J ends lost 4 bases and 2 bases respectively, with 10 bases between them. Germline V gene sequence: CDR1 SQVTM, CDR2 ANQGSEA. This CDR3 region has 13 residues. Source material: PBMCs. The receptor's source is a middle-aged woman in good health. Some clones in this sample may be carry-over from other donors' samples. V gene TRBV29-1 combines with J gene TRBJ2-3; possible D gene TRBD1, 5 bases. CDR3 nucleotides: TGCAGCGTTGGTCCGACAGCCACAGATACGCAGTATTTT. This encodes CSVGPTATDTQYF.